The clone carrying this T cell receptor (beta chain) was picked up one time. What it binds is unknown. The PCR contained 60 Vbeta and 13 Jbeta primers. TCRdb keeps only in-frame clones here, not all; method: immunoSEQ multiplex PCR. This table holds fewer than 110,000 clones, over 75% found once. V lost 4 bases and J 4 bases, leaving 13 bases between the germline ends. CDR1 is SGHVS and CDR2 is FQNEAQ in the germline V gene. This CDR3 has 14 amino acids. The data are from a study of cytomegalovirus exposure and HLA in healthy donors. Findings and limits, study-wide: In a later analysis, TCR beta V- and J-gene trimming was associated with a missense DCLRE1C variant.

The clonotype comes from a male donor in good health and CMV-seronegative. Sample: PBMCs. The chain is built from TRBV7-8 and TRBJ1-1, with D perhaps TRBD1 (5 bases). In DNA, the CDR3 is TGTGCCAGCAGCTCCGGGGGGTGGGGCACTGAAGCTTTCTTT. This codes for CASSSGGWGTEAFF.